The 4 T cell receptor beta chains listed next were all sequenced from one sample in a study of shared clonotypes between healthy human individuals. The repertoire was sequenced with immunoSEQ multiplex PCR; TCRdb's copy has only in-frame clones and lacks some. The sample yields fewer than 550,000 clones, approximately 79% seen once. Sequenced material: PBMCs. These receptors came from a woman aged 40 to 55 in good health. Some clones in this sample may be carry-over from other donors' samples.

The J gene is TRBJ2-5, the V gene TRBV28; D possibly corresponds to TRBD1 (6 bases). The CDR3 has 14 residues. The V end was cut by 6 bases, the J end by 2 bases, with 13 bases between. In germline, CDR1 is MDHEN, CDR2 SYDVKM. The CDR3 loop is CASSRPGTQETQYF. CDR3 coding DNA: TGTGCCAGCAGCCGCCCCGGGACACAAGAGACCCAGTACTTC.

This clone was seen only once. The V and J genes are TRBV28 and TRBJ2-6; 9 nucleotides agree with TRBD1. The V segment lost 3 bases and the J segment 0 bases; nucleotides outside the gene matches: 6. The germline gives CDR1 MDHEN, CDR2 SYDVKM. The CDR3 has 18 residues. Here the CDR3 reads CASSFSGQGTSGANVLTF. In nucleotides, the CDR3 is TGTGCCAGCAGTTTTTCGGGACAGGGAACCTCTGGGGCCAACGTCCTGACTTTC.

The chain employs TRBV30 and TRBJ2-6, with 8 bases fitting TRBD2. V lost 4 bases, J lost 2 bases, and 1 base stayed unmatched. Germline V gene lookup returns CDR1 GTSNPN and CDR2 SVGIG (reference sequence). The CDR3 has 14 amino acids. This chain's CDR3 is CAWNGGAGANVLTF. The CDR3 DNA follows: TGTGCCTGGAACGGGGGGGCTGGGGCCAACGTCCTGACTTTC.

This clone was counted many times. The rearrangement joins TRBV2 to TRBJ1-4; the D gene is possibly TRBD1 (5 bases). The V end lost 6 bases, the J end lost 0 bases, and 11 bases lay between the germline ends. CDR1 and CDR2 from the germline V gene are SNHLY and FYNNEI. The CDR3 has 15 residues. CDR3 sequence (DNA): TGTGCCAGCAGGGGGGGATTCGCAACTAATGAAAAACTGTTTTTT. It yields the protein CASRGGFATNEKLFF.